This T cell receptor (beta chain) was found in a study of T cell responses to AZD1222 COVID-19 vaccine. The CDR3 sequence is 14 residues long. V dropped 7 bases and J dropped 2 bases, with 15 bases sitting between them. Per germline, CDR1 MDHEN and CDR2 SYDVKM. Sequencing used immunoSEQ multiplex PCR; TCRdb keeps in-frame clones, though not all of them. The table has 180,000 or so clones, around 93% seen once; the top ten hold around 0.93%. Here the sequenced sample was peripheral blood, taken 28 days after the second dose of the MenACWY control vaccine. The TCR originated in an adult who received the MenACWY meningococcal vaccine as a control. V and J are TRBV28 and TRBJ2-7; D call uncertain. CDR3 nucleotide sequence: TGTGCCAGCAATAACGGACGCCGGACCTACGAGCAGTACTTC. Its translation is CASNNGRRTYEQYF.